This passage covers 29 T cell receptor beta chains from one sample sequenced in a study of blood T cells in healthy people across ages. A second PCR, run for roughly 7 to 12 cycles, used a sample-barcoded 5' primer plus a J-beta primer mix. TCRdb fed the 5' RACE reads into MiXCR, producing one record per CDR3 protein. The data hold approximately 800,000 distinct CDR3 sequences, with roughly 24% observed a single time. The data also belong to a second study, concerning T cells of mothers and their children.

Material: blood. The receptor source for this set is a boy between 10 and 17 years old in good health.

The J gene is TRBJ1-5, the V gene TRBV20-1; D gene uncertain. The CDR3 totals 13 residues. The V and J ends lost 6 bases and 2 bases respectively, with 11 bases between them. Per the germline V gene, CDR1 is DFQATT and CDR2 is SNEGSKA (reference sequence). The DNA for the CDR3 is TGCAGTGCGCCCTCAGAGGGCAATCAGCCCCAGCATTTT. It encodes CSAPSEGNQPQHF.

For the CDR3, the DNA is TGTGCCAGCCGCCAGAGCAATGAGCAGTTCTTC. It specifies CASRQSNEQFF. This rearrangement joins TRBV12-3 or TRBV12-4 to TRBJ2-1; D remains ambiguous. This CDR3 has 11 residues. The V end lost 8 bases, the J end lost 6 bases, and 8 bases lay between the germline ends.

This clonotype came up a few times. The chain recombines TRBV3-1 with TRBJ2-5; tentatively, D is TRBD2 (5 bases). V lost 3 bases and J lost 4, with 9 bases in between. This CDR3 has 13 residues. Germline V CDR1 and CDR2: LGHDT, YNNKEL (reference sequence). As DNA, the CDR3 is TGTGCCAGCAGCCACGGGGAACGAGAGACCCAGTACTTC. The encoded protein is CASSHGERETQYF.

Only a few counts were recorded for this clonotype. The chain links TRBV7-9 to TRBJ2-7; D call uncertain. CDR1 and CDR2 (germline): SEHNR, FQNEAQ (reference sequence). The CDR3 length is 14 residues. V lost 5 bases and J lost 3, with 14 bases in between. The CDR3 sequence: CASSLRVGHYEQYF. CDR3 nucleotides: TGTGCCAGCAGCCTACGGGTAGGCCACTACGAGCAGTACTTC.

This clonotype has a handful of counts. V usage is TRBV27 and J usage is TRBJ2-7; D could derive from TRBD1 or TRBD2 (5 bases each). Germline CDR1 is MNHEY and CDR2 is SMNVEV (reference sequence). The CDR3 is made up of 13 amino acids. V shed 5 bases and J shed 3 bases, with 11 bases lying between them. Here the CDR3 DNA reads TGTGCCAGCAGTAGGGACCTTCGCTACGAGCAGTACTTC. It encodes CASSRDLRYEQYF.

The V and J genes are TRBV20-1 and TRBJ2-4; TRBD1 might be the D (6 bases). Germline loops: CDR1 DFQATT, CDR2 SNEGSKA (reference sequence). V dropped 3 bases and J dropped 0 bases, with 9 bases sitting between them. The CDR3 contains 14 residues. DNA for the CDR3: TGCAGTGCTAGGGGGGCCTTAGCCAAAAACATTCAGTACTTC. As protein: CSARGALAKNIQYF.

The chain employs TRBV7-3 and TRBJ2-5, with no clear D. The CDR3 covers 11 residues. Per the germline V gene, CDR1 is SGHTA and CDR2 is FQGTGA. V shed 10 bases and J shed 7 bases, with 13 bases lying between them. CDR3 sequence: CATTTSGTQYF. The CDR3 nucleotides are TGTGCCACCACTACCTCAGGGACCCAGTACTTC.

This chain connects TRBV6-5 to TRBJ1-3; D is undetermined. This CDR3 spans 15 amino acids. V shed 0 bases and J shed 2 bases, with 8 bases lying between them. Germline V gives CDR1 MNHEY, CDR2 SVGAGI. In DNA form, the CDR3 reads TGTGCCAGCAGTTACTCGACGGGGACTGGAAACACCATATATTTT. Its protein is CASSYSTGTGNTIYF.

The V and J genes are TRBV5-1 and TRBJ2-5; 12 bases line up with TRBD1. Losses at the gene ends were 4 bases for V and 5 bases for J; bases not matched to a gene: 9. The CDR3 contains 16 residues. Germline-derived CDR1 and CDR2 are SGHRS and YFSETQ. The CDR3 reads CASSPEGQGAWETQYF. In nucleotides, the CDR3 is TGCGCCAGCAGCCCCGAGGGACAGGGGGCTTGGGAGACCCAGTACTTC. Complete variable domain (other parts from reference TRBV5-1 and TRBJ2-5): KAGVTQTPRYLIKTRGQQVTLSCSPISGHRSVSWYQQTPGQGLQFLFEYFSETQRNKGNFPGRFSGRQFSNSRSEMNVSTLELGDSALYLCASSPEGQGAWETQYFGPGTRLLVL.

V gene TRBV7-9 combines with J gene TRBJ2-4, with 10 bases identical to TRBD2. From germline, CDR1 is SEHNR and CDR2 FQNEAQ (reference sequence). The CDR3 sequence is 15 residues long. V was pared by 5 bases and J by 6 bases, with 7 bases of the junction left unmatched. DNA of the CDR3: TGTGCCAGCAGCGCCCGGACTAGCGGAGGAAACATTCAGTACTTC. Protein sequence: CASSARTSGGNIQYF.

This clonotype was seen a few times. The junction departs from germline at one end; a sequencing error may be responsible. The genes are TRBV25-1 and TRBJ2-5, with no clear D. Germline CDR1 is MGHDK and CDR2 is SYGVNS. The CDR3 consists of 13 residues. DNA of the CDR3: TGTGCCAGCAGTGGGCAGAACCAAGAGACCCGGTACTTC. As protein: CASSGQNQETRYF.

The rearrangement links TRBV20-1 to TRBJ2-6, with D possibly TRBD2 on 5 matching bases. The germline V gene has CDR1 DFQATT and CDR2 SNEGSKA (reference sequence). Trimming shortened V by 3 bases and J by 0 bases, and 9 bases separated the two germline ends. CDR3 length: 15 residues. The CDR3 region is CSARERSSGANVLTF. The CDR3, as DNA: TGCAGTGCTAGGGAGCGGAGCTCTGGGGCCAACGTCCTGACTTTC.

V usage is TRBV9 and J usage is TRBJ1-2; no definite D call. Trimming cost V 5 bases and J 2 bases, with 13 bases left between them. The germline V gene has CDR1 SGDLS and CDR2 YYNGEE. The CDR3 is made up of 14 amino acids. The CDR3 spells CASRKETGNYGYTF. CDR3 nucleotide sequence: TGTGCCAGCAGAAAAGAGACGGGAAACTATGGCTACACCTTC.

This clonotype was recorded a few times. CDR3 region: CASSLGGREQETQYF. The CDR3 DNA follows: TGTGCCAGCAGCTTAGGGGGACGGGAACAAGAGACCCAGTACTTC. The gene calls are TRBV11-2 and TRBJ2-5; D may match TRBD1 or TRBD2 (5 bases each). CDR1 is SGHAT, CDR2 FQNNGV, per germline. The CDR3 extends over 15 amino acids. V was trimmed by 1 base and J by 2 bases, leaving 11 bases between them.

In its sample, this clonotype was seen a few times. This chain links TRBV7-3 with TRBJ2-5, with TRBD1 identical over 8 bases. TRBJ2-1 explains the end of the DNA better; the J call may be wrong. The CDR3 runs 15 residues. Germline V gene lookup returns CDR1 SGHTA and CDR2 FQGTGA. The CDR3 protein is CASSLRDRSIGGQFF. For the CDR3, the DNA is TGTGCCAGCAGCTTACGGGACAGGTCCATAGGTGGGCAGTTCTTC.

There are many counts of this clonotype. The chain carries TRBV11-2 and TRBJ2-2; tentative D call: TRBD1 (6 bases). Germline V lookup: CDR1 SGHAT, CDR2 FQNNGV. Deletions cut 1 base from V and 5 bases from J, with 17 bases between. The CDR3 runs 17 residues. CDR3 amino acids: CASSLGGGPQNTGELFF. The CDR3, as DNA: TGTGCCAGCAGCTTAGGAGGGGGACCACAGAATACCGGGGAGCTGTTTTTT.

This clonotype was recorded a few times. The chain uses TRBV15 and TRBJ1-5, with D possibly TRBD1 on 6 matching bases. In germline, CDR1 is LNHNV, CDR2 YYDKDF (reference sequence). The CDR3 consists of 14 residues. Trimming took off 8 bases at V and 1 base at J, with 12 bases between the two ends. CDR3 region: CATSNRESNQPQHF. CDR3 sequence (DNA): TGTGCCACCTCCAACAGGGAAAGCAATCAGCCCCAGCATTTT. Drawing the rest from reference TRBV15 and TRBJ1-5, the complete variable domain is DAMVIQNPRYQVTQFGKPVTLSCSQTLNHNVMYWYQQKSSQAPKLLFHYYDKDFNNEADTPDNFQSRRPNTSFCFLDIRSPGLGDTAMYLCATSNRESNQPQHFGDGTRLSIL.

This clonotype was counted a few times. The chain employs TRBV20-1 and TRBJ2-1; D gene unclear. Germline CDR1 is DFQATT and CDR2 is SNEGSKA (reference sequence). V lost 3 bases to trimming and J lost 0 bases, with 15 bases between them. The CDR3 extends over 16 amino acids. The CDR3 DNA follows: TGCAGTGCTAGTGACCTGGACCAAGGCTCCTACAATGAGCAGTTCTTC. This encodes CSASDLDQGSYNEQFF.

The chain employs TRBV5-1 and TRBJ2-1; 13 bases align to TRBD2. Germline CDR1 is SGHRS and CDR2 is YFSETQ. Germline trimming cut 3 bases from V and 10 bases from J; bases unmatched to any gene: 7. The CDR3 contains 15 residues. This CDR3 reads CASSSRTSGSGEQFF. The CDR3 DNA is TGCGCCAGCAGCTCACGGACTAGCGGGAGCGGGGAGCAGTTCTTC.

This chain links TRBV12-3 or TRBV12-4 with TRBJ1-4, with D maybe TRBD1 (6 bases). The CDR3 totals 13 residues. Trimming stripped 6 bases from V and 7 bases from J, with 12 bases between. Here the CDR3 DNA reads TGTGCCAGCAGGTTGACAGGAAGTGAAAAACTGTTTTTT. Its translation is CASRLTGSEKLFF.

This sequence joins TRBV5-1 and TRBJ2-5; D remains unclear. Trimming left V 0 bases short and J 4 bases short, with 10 bases between. Germline V gene data show CDR1 as SGHRS and CDR2 as YFSETQ. This CDR3 has 14 residues. CDR3 residues: CASSLEEFRETQYF. The CDR3 region has the DNA TGCGCCAGCAGCTTGGAAGAGTTCCGAGAGACCCAGTACTTC.

This clonotype showed up just a few times. The V call is TRBV9, the J call TRBJ1-1; the match to TRBD1 covers 7 bases. Germline V gene lookup returns CDR1 SGDLS and CDR2 YYNGEE. The CDR3 length is 16 residues. The V and J ends lost 2 bases and 1 base, in that order; junction bases with no gene match: 8. The DNA for the CDR3 is TGTGCCAGCAGCGTGGGGGGCGCAGGGGGGAACACTGAAGCTTTCTTT. It codes for CASSVGGAGGNTEAFF.

This clonotype was counted between two and nine times. V and J are TRBV7-9 and TRBJ2-5, with TRBD2 matching over 9 bases. The J call may be faulty, since TRBJ2-7 better matches the DNA end. The CDR3 extends over 14 amino acids. CDR1 and CDR2 (germline): SEHNR, FQNEAQ (reference sequence). This CDR3 is CASSLGLAKYEQYF. The DNA of the CDR3 is TGTGCCAGCAGCTTGGGACTAGCAAAATACGAGCAGTACTTC.

The V and J genes are TRBV12-3 or TRBV12-4 and TRBJ1-5, with D unresolved. The CDR3 length is 12 residues. V was shortened by 6 bases and J by 7 bases, with 10 bases between the two germline ends. The CDR3: CASRKDPQPQHF. Written as DNA, the CDR3 is TGTGCCAGCAGAAAGGACCCGCAGCCCCAGCATTTT.

The genes are TRBV4-1 and TRBJ1-1; D may be TRBD1 (5 bases). Germline CDR1 MGHRA, CDR2 YSYEKL. V was trimmed by 2 bases and J by 3 bases, leaving 19 bases between them. The CDR3 has 17 amino acids. The CDR3 protein is CASSQPPGGKRDTEAFF. CDR3 sequence (DNA): TGCGCCAGCAGCCAACCCCCCGGGGGGAAAAGGGACACTGAAGCTTTCTTT.

The chain combines TRBV2 with TRBJ2-5, with 7 bases identical to TRBD1. Germline V gene lookup returns CDR1 SNHLY and CDR2 FYNNEI. With 4 bases clipped from V and 5 bases from J, the junction kept 4 bases outside the gene matches. The length of the CDR3 is 13 residues. In DNA, the CDR3 is TGTGCCAGCAGTGGGTCGGACAGGGAGACCCAGTACTTC. This gives the protein CASSGSDRETQYF.

The chain joins TRBV3-1 to TRBJ2-5; unclear D gene. In germline, CDR1 is LGHDT, CDR2 YNNKEL (reference sequence). The CDR3 consists of 14 residues. Trimming pared 1 base from V and 5 bases from J, leaving 11 bases between. The CDR3 DNA is TGTGCCAGCAGCCAAGTGGTAGCTTTGGAGACCCAGTACTTC. Translated: CASSQVVALETQYF.

This clonotype was counted between two and nine times. The V and J genes are TRBV5-1 and TRBJ2-6; tentatively, D is TRBD1 or TRBD2 (5 bases each). V lost 4 bases to trimming and J lost 0 bases, with 17 bases between them. CDR3 length: 18 residues. Germline V gene lookup returns CDR1 SGHRS and CDR2 YFSETQ. For the CDR3, the DNA is TGCGCCAGCAGCACGGGGCTCTCCACATCCTCTGGGGCCAACGTCCTGACTTTC. Amino acids: CASSTGLSTSSGANVLTF.

The table lists this clonotype with a few counts. The CDR3, as DNA: TGTGCCAGCAGTTACAACAGGGGGAACTATGGCTACACCTTC. This encodes CASSYNRGNYGYTF. This chain connects TRBV12-3 or TRBV12-4 to TRBJ1-2, with TRBD1 matching over 8 bases. The CDR3 is 14 residues long. J lost 2 bases, V lost 4 bases, and 3 bases had no gene match.